This TCR beta chain was found in a study of T cell responses to AZD1222 COVID-19 vaccine. About the study: The analysis combined second doses at about 4 or about 12 weeks. Study results and caveats: The study identified only five to seven AZD1222 recipients as seropositive at baseline. Donor demographics were predominantly white British with a female majority; clonal diversity may be underestimated.

This clone was observed once. Its target is unknown. Profiling relied on immunoSEQ multiplex PCR, and the TCRdb table lists in-frame clones only, not all of them. The sample carries approximately 100,000 clones, approximately 91% recorded once. Sequenced material: peripheral blood, taken on day 0 of AZD1222 vaccination. This TCR was recovered from an adult in good health.

The CDR3: CASSFAGTVSSYNEQFF. The CDR3 DNA reads as TGTGCCAGCAGCTTCGCCGGGACAGTCAGCTCCTACAATGAGCAGTTCTTC. The chain links TRBV5-5 to TRBJ2-1; TRBD1 matches at 7 bases. CDR1 and CDR2 (germline): SGHKS, YYEKEE (reference sequence). V trimming: 2 bases; J trimming: 0 bases; junction bases outside the gene matches: 8. The CDR3 extends over 17 amino acids.